This T cell receptor beta chain was documented in a study of blood T cell repertoires in COVID-19. This CDR3 has 15 amino acids. Germline-derived CDR1 and CDR2 are SNHLY and FYNNEI. The V gene end was trimmed by 5 bases and the J gene end by 4 bases; junction bases not matched to a gene: 7. TCRdb's table, derived via immunoSEQ multiplex PCR, lists solely in-frame clones and lacks some. The sample holds 55,000 to 65,000 clones, 75% to 90% seen once. Input material: peripheral blood. This receptor was obtained from a man in his 60s with COVID-19, enrolled during active disease. V and J are TRBV2 and TRBJ2-1, with 8 bases aligning to TRBD1. In DNA form, the CDR3 reads TGTGCCAGCAGTCCAGACAGGGGTGAATACAATGAGCAGTTCTTC. This codes for CASSPDRGEYNEQFF.